This TCR beta chain was sequenced during a study of early T cells in non-severe SARS-CoV-2 infection. Whole-study context: Bulk RNA taken from unsorted whole blood was sequenced, leaving chains unpaired.

Individual cDNA molecules each received unique molecular identifiers attached to them. TCRdb reanalysed the 5' RACE reads using MiXCR and keeps one entry per CDR3 protein. Of tens of thousands of distinct CDR3 sequences listed, about a tenth are singletons. This clonotype was observed at least ten times. V dropped 5 bases and J dropped 3; count of bases not matched to a gene: 4. CDR3 length: 15 residues. Germline CDR1 reads SNHLY; CDR2 reads FYNNEI. The chain has TRBV2 and TRBJ1-3, with TRBD1 matching 10 bases. The sample consisted of whole blood. The TCR sequence derives from an adult who was a healthcare worker with PCR-confirmed SARS-CoV-2 infection or an uninfected control (not recorded which). The CDR3 DNA reads TGTGCCAGCAGTCGACAGGGGGCTGGTGGAAACACCATATATTTT. Protein product: CASSRQGAGGNTIYF. Based on the CDR3 plus reference TRBV2 and TRBJ1-3, the full variable domain is EPEVTQTPSHQVTQMGQEVILRCVPISNHLYFYWYRQILGQKVEFLVSFYNNEISEKSEIFDDQFSVERPDGSNFTLKIRSTKLEDSAMYFCASSRQGAGGNTIYFGEGSWLTVV.